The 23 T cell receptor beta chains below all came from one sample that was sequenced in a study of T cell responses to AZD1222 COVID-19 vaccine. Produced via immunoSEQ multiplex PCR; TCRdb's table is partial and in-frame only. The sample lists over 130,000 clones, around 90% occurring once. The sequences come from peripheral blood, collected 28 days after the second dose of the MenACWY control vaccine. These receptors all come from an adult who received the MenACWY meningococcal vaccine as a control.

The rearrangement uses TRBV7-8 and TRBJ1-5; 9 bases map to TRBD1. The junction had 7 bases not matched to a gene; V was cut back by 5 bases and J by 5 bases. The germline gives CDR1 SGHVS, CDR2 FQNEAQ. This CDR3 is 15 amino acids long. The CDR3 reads CASSRDREAHQPQHF. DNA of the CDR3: TGTGCCAGCAGCCGGGACAGGGAGGCCCATCAGCCCCAGCATTTT.

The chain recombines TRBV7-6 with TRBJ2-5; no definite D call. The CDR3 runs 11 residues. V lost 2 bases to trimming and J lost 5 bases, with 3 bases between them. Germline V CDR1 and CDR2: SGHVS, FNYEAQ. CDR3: CASSLKETQYF. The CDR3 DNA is TGTGCCAGCAGCTTAAAGGAGACCCAGTACTTC. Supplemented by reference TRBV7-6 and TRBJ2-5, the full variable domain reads GAGVSQSPRYKVTKRGQDVALRCDPISGHVSLYWYRQALGQGPEFLTYFNYEAQQDKSGLPNDRFSAERPEGSISTLTIQRTEQRDSAMYRCASSLKETQYFGPGTRLLVL.

DNA for the CDR3: TGTGCCAGCTCACCCTCGGGACAGAGGATGAACACTGAAGCTTTCTTT. Protein product: CASSPSGQRMNTEAFF. The chain joins TRBV18 to TRBJ1-1, with 7 bases fitting TRBD1. The germline V gene has CDR1 KGHSH and CDR2 LQKENI. This CDR3 contains 16 residues. The trim removed 3 bases at V and 0 bases at J, leaving 7 bases unmatched.

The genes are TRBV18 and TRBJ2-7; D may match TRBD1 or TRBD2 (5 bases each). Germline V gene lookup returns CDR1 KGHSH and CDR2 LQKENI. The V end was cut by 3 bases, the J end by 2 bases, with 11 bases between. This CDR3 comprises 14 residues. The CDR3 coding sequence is TGTGCCAGCTCACCCCGGGACGGTGCCTACGAGCAGTACTTC. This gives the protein CASSPRDGAYEQYF.

The CDR3 DNA sequence: TGTGCCAGCTCACCGCCGACAGGGATAAGGGTCGCTGAAGCTTTCTTT. It encodes CASSPPTGIRVAEAFF. The chain carries TRBV18 and TRBJ1-1, with 7 bases lining up with TRBD1. V lost 3 bases to trimming and J lost 6 bases; unmatched junction nucleotides: 13. Germline V gives CDR1 KGHSH, CDR2 LQKENI. The CDR3 is 16 amino acids. Full variable domain (rest looked up from reference TRBV18 and TRBJ1-1): NAGVMQNPRHLVRRRGQEARLRCSPMKGHSHVYWYRQLPEEGLKFMVYLQKENIIDESGMPKERFSAEFPKEGPSILRIQQVVRGDSAAYFCASSPPTGIRVAEAFFGQGTRLTVV.

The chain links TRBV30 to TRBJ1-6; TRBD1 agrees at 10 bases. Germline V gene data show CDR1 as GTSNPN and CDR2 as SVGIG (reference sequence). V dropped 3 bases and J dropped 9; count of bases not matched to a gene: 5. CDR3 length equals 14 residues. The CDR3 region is CAWREDRGPSPLHF. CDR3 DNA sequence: TGTGCCTGGAGGGAAGACAGGGGGCCTTCACCCCTCCACTTT. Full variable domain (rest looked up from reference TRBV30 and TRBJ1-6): SQTIHQWPATLVQPVGSPLSLECTVEGTSNPNLYWYRQAAGRGLQLLFYSVGIGQISSEVPQNLSASRPQDRQFILSSKKLLLSDSGFYLCAWREDRGPSPLHFGNGTRLTVT.

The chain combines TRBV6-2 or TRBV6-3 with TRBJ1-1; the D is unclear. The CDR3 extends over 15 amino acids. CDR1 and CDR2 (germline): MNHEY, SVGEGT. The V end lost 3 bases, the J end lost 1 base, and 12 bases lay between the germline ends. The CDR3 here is CASSYGWEWNTEAFF. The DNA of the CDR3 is TGTGCCAGCAGTTATGGGTGGGAGTGGAACACTGAAGCTTTCTTT.

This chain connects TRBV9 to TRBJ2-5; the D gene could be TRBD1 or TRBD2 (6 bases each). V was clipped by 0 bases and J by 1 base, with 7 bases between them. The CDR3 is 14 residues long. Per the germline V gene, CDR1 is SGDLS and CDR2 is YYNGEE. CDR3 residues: CASSVGGAQETQYF. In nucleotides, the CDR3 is TGTGCCAGCAGCGTAGGGGGGGCCCAAGAGACCCAGTACTTC. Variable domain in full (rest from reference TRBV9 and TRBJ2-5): DSGVTQTPKHLITATGQRVTLRCSPRSGDLSVYWYQQSLDQGLQFLIQYYNGEERAKGNILERFSAQQFPDLHSELNLSSLELGDSALYFCASSVGGAQETQYFGPGTRLLVL.

The CDR3 nucleotides are TGTGCCAGCACTCCCGGGGGGGGGAACACCGGGGAGCTGTTTTTT. As protein: CASTPGGGNTGELFF. The chain uses TRBV5-4 and TRBJ2-2; 8 positions match TRBD2. The V and J ends lost 6 bases and 1 base, in that order; junction bases with no gene match: 5. Germline CDR1 and CDR2: SGHNT and YYREEE (reference sequence). This CDR3 is 15 amino acids long.

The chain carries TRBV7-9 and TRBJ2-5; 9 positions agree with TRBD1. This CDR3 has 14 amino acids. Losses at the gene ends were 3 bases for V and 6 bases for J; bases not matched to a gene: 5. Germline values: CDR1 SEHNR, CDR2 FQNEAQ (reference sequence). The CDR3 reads CASSFPGQGKTQYF. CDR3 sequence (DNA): TGTGCCAGCAGCTTCCCGGGACAGGGAAAGACCCAGTACTTC.

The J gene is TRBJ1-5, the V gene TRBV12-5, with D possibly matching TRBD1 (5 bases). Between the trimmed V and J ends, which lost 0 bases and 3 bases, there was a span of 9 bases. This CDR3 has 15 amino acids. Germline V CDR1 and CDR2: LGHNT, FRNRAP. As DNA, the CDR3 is TGTGCTAGTGGTTTGGTTATAGGGGTCAATCAGCCCCAGCATTTT. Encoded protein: CASGLVIGVNQPQHF.

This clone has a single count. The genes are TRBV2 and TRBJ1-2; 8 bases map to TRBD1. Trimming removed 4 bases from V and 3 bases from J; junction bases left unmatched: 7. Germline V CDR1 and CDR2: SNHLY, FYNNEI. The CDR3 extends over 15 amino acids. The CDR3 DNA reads TGTGCCAGCAGTGGGGGAGAGGACAGGGACTATGGCTACACCTTC. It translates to CASSGGEDRDYGYTF.

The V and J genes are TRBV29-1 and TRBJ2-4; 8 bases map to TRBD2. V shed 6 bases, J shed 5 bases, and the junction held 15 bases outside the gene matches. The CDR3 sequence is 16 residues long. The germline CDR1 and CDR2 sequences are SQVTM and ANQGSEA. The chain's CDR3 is CSVRGSGGRGENIQYF. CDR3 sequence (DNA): TGCAGCGTCCGTGGGAGCGGGGGACGGGGCGAAAACATTCAGTACTTC.

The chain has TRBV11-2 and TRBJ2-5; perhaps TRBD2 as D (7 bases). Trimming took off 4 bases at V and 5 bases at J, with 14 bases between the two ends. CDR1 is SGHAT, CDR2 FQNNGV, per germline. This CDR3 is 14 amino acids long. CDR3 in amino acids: CASSSQAGAETQYF. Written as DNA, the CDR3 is TGTGCCAGCAGCTCCCAGGCGGGGGCTGAGACCCAGTACTTC. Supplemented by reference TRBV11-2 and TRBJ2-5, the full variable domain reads EAGVAQSPRYKIIEKRQSVAFWCNPISGHATLYWYQQILGQGPKLLIQFQNNGVVDDSQLPKDRFSAERLKGVDSTLKIQPAKLEDSAVYLCASSSQAGAETQYFGPGTRLLVL.

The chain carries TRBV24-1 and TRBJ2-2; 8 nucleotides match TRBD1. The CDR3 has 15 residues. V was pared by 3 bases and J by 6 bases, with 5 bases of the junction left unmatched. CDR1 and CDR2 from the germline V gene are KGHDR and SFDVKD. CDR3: CATSDQTGVAGELFF. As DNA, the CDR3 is TGTGCCACCAGTGATCAGACAGGGGTGGCCGGGGAGCTGTTTTTT.

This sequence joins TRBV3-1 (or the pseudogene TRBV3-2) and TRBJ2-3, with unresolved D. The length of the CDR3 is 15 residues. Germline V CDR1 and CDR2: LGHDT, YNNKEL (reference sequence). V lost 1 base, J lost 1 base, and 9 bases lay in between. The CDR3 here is CASSQGPKRTDTQYF. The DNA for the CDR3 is TGTGCCAGCAGCCAAGGACCAAAACGCACAGATACGCAGTATTTT.

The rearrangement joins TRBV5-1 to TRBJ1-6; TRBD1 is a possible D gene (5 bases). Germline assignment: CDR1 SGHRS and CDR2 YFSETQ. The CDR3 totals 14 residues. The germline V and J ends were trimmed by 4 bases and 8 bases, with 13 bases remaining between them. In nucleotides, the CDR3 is TGCGCCAGCAGCCGGGACGCCGTAGATTCACCCCTCCACTTT. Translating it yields CASSRDAVDSPLHF.

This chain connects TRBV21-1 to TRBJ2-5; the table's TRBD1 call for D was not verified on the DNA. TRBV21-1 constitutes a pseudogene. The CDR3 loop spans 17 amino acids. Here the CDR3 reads CASSKKSPSDSFAAQYF. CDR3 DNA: TGTGCCAGCAGCAAAAAAAGCCCGTCGGACAGCTTCGCGGCCCAGTACTTC.

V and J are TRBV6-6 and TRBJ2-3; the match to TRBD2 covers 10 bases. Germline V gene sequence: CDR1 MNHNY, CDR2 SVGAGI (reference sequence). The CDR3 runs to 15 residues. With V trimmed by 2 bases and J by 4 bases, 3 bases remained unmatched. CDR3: CASSYRLAGADTQYF. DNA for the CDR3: TGTGCCAGCAGTTACAGGCTAGCGGGGGCAGATACGCAGTATTTT.

In DNA, the CDR3 is TGTGCCAGCAGTAAACAGGGGCGCGAGCAGTACTTC. Amino acid sequence: CASSKQGREQYF. V gene TRBV6-5 combines with J gene TRBJ2-7; 7 positions agree with TRBD1. The CDR3 is made up of 12 amino acids. Germline CDR1 reads MNHEY; CDR2 reads SVGAGI. Losses at the gene ends were 5 bases for V and 6 bases for J; bases not matched to a gene: 4.

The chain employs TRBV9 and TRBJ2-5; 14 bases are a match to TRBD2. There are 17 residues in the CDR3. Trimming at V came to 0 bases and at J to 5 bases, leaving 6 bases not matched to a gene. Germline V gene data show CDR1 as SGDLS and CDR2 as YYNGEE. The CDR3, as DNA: TGTGCCAGCAGCGTAGGGGGACTAGCGGGAGCTGGGGAGACCCAGTACTTC. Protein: CASSVGGLAGAGETQYF.

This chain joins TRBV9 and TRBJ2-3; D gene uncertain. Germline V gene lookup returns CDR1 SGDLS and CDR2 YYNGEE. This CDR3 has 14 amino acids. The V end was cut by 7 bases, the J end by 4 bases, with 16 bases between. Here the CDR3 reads CASGPVSFSDTQYF. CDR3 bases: TGTGCCAGCGGCCCCGTCAGCTTTTCAGATACGCAGTATTTT.

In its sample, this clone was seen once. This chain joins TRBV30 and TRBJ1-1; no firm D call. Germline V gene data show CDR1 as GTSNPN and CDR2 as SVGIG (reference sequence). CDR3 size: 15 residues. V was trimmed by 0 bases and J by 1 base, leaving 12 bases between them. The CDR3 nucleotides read TGTGCCTGGAGTGTAATTGGCCGAGGGAACACTGAAGCTTTCTTT. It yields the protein CAWSVIGRGNTEAFF.